This passage covers 14 T cell receptor beta chains from one sample sequenced in a study of cytomegalovirus exposure and HLA in healthy donors. Method: immunoSEQ multiplex PCR; TCRdb's copy keeps in-frame clones and lacks some. The table includes 150,000 to 200,000 clones, around nine tenths detected once. Material: PBMCs. The origin of the receptors is a man in his late teens or twenties in good health and CMV-seropositive.

The genes are TRBV4-1 and TRBJ2-1, with 8 bases aligning to TRBD1. This CDR3 spans 15 amino acids. The V and J ends lost 4 bases and 11 bases, in that order; junction bases with no gene match: 13. In germline, CDR1 is MGHRA, CDR2 YSYEKL. As DNA, the CDR3 is TGCGCCAGCAGCCCGGACAGGGCAGCGAGAAACCAGCAGTTCTTC. It encodes CASSPDRAARNQQFF.

CDR3: CSVGFDSPGYGYTF. The CDR3, as DNA: TGCAGCGTTGGTTTCGACTCTCCGGGCTATGGCTACACCTTC. The chain carries TRBV29-1 and TRBJ1-2; D remains unclear. The germline CDR1 and CDR2 sequences are SQVTM and ANQGSEA. With 4 bases removed from V and 4 bases from J, the gap between germline ends came to 16 bases. The CDR3 is made up of 14 amino acids.

The genes are TRBV30 and TRBJ1-5, with 11 bases aligning to TRBD1. This CDR3 contains 14 residues. Trimming at V came to 3 bases and at J to 6 bases, leaving 4 bases not matched to a gene. The germline V gene encodes CDR1 GTSNPN and CDR2 SVGIG (reference sequence). The CDR3 spells CAWSLGQGVQPQHF. As DNA, the CDR3 is TGTGCCTGGAGCTTGGGACAGGGGGTTCAGCCCCAGCATTTT.

The rearrangement uses TRBV6-1 and TRBJ2-3; 8 bases are shared with TRBD2. J was trimmed by 6 bases and V by 7 bases; bases with no gene match: 6. CDR1 is MNHNS, CDR2 SASEGT, per germline. The CDR3 extends over 13 amino acids. The CDR3 reads CASTFIAGDTQYF. The CDR3 nucleotides read TGTGCCAGCACCTTTATAGCGGGGGATACGCAGTATTTT.

Points on this clone: At one of its ends the junction is not consistent with the germline gene, which may arise from a read error. The J gene is TRBJ2-7, the V gene TRBV7-7; perhaps TRBD2 as D (7 bases). The CDR3 extends over 16 amino acids. Germline-derived CDR1 and CDR2 are SSHAT and FNYEAQ (reference sequence). CDR3 sequence: CASSLARGGLVYEQYF. The CDR3 bases are TGTGCTAGCAGCTTAGCAAGGGGGGGGCTGGTTTACGAGCAGTACTTC.

The rearrangement joins TRBV4-1 to TRBJ2-1; 10 bases map to TRBD2. In germline, CDR1 is MGHRA, CDR2 YSYEKL. Losses at the gene ends were 1 base for V and 0 bases for J; bases not matched to a gene: 6. The CDR3 has 18 amino acids. DNA of the CDR3: TGCGCCAGCAGCCAAGGGCCACTAGCGGGAAACTCCTACAATGAGCAGTTCTTC. As protein: CASSQGPLAGNSYNEQFF.

The V gene is TRBV27, the J gene TRBJ2-2, with D perhaps TRBD2 (6 bases). CDR1 is MNHEY and CDR2 is SMNVEV in the germline V gene (reference sequence). Trimming pared 6 bases from V and 1 base from J, leaving 12 bases between. This CDR3 contains 15 residues. CDR3 region: CASRAAGGNTGELFF. CDR3 nucleotides: TGTGCCAGCAGGGCCGCCGGGGGGAACACCGGGGAGCTGTTTTTT.

The chain uses TRBV4-1 and TRBJ2-3; 14 nucleotides match TRBD2. The CDR3 runs 20 residues. Looked up from germline, CDR1 is MGHRA and CDR2 is YSYEKL. Losses at the gene ends were 0 bases for V and 8 bases for J; bases not matched to a gene: 16. The CDR3 loop reads CASSQEGTSGSSPSLGTQYF. The CDR3 DNA follows: TGCGCCAGCAGCCAAGAAGGGACTAGCGGGAGTTCGCCCTCCCTGGGTACGCAGTATTTT.

The gene calls are TRBV18 and TRBJ2-1, with 10 nucleotides matching TRBD1. Germline CDR1 and CDR2: KGHSH and LQKENI. This CDR3 is built from 16 residues. The V segment lost 4 bases and the J segment 0 bases; nucleotides outside the gene matches: 3. The CDR3 nucleotides are TGTGCCAGCTCACTAGGGACAGGGGCCTCCTACAATGAGCAGTTCTTC. Protein sequence: CASSLGTGASYNEQFF.

The J gene is TRBJ2-2, the V gene TRBV5-1; TRBD2 aligns across 10 bases. The CDR3 spans 15 residues. CDR1 and CDR2 from the germline V gene are SGHRS and YFSETQ. The ends lost 1 base at V and 10 bases at J; junction bases unmatched: 7. The CDR3 reads CASSLPSGRAEELFF. The CDR3 nucleotides are TGCGCCAGCAGCTTGCCGAGCGGGAGGGCCGAGGAGCTGTTTTTT.

The chain couples TRBV11-2 to TRBJ2-7, with a possible D match to TRBD2 (5 bases). Trimming pared 0 bases from V and 0 bases from J, leaving 6 bases between. CDR3 length: 14 amino acids. Germline loops: CDR1 SGHAT, CDR2 FQNNGV. CDR3 coding DNA: TGTGCCAGCAGCTTAGAGAGGGTCTCCTACGAGCAGTACTTC. Translation: CASSLERVSYEQYF.

This clone has just a few counts. V is TRBV29-1 and J is TRBJ1-1, with 8 nucleotides matching TRBD1. CDR1 and CDR2 from the germline V gene are SQVTM and ANQGSEA. V lost 7 bases, J lost 5 bases, and 9 bases stayed unmatched. This CDR3 spans 13 amino acids. CDR3 nucleotides: TGCAGCGCGACCGACAGGGGAGGGACTGAAGCTTTCTTT. It specifies CSATDRGGTEAFF.

This rearrangement joins TRBV7-9 to TRBJ2-3; D gene uncertain. This CDR3 comprises 12 residues. Germline CDR1 and CDR2: SEHNR and FQNEAQ (reference sequence). V dropped 4 bases and J dropped 6 bases, with 8 bases sitting between them. This CDR3 reads CASSSLEDTQYF. The CDR3 DNA sequence: TGTGCCAGCAGCTCGTTGGAGGATACGCAGTATTTT.

This sequence joins TRBV9 and TRBJ1-4, with D uncertain. V was cut by 0 bases and J by 7 bases, with 13 bases left in between. This CDR3 comprises 15 residues. The germline V gene encodes CDR1 SGDLS and CDR2 YYNGEE. DNA of the CDR3: TGTGCCAGCAGCGTAGGCGGAGGGAGGGTTGAAAAACTGTTTTTT. This translates into CASSVGGGRVEKLFF.